Below, one T cell receptor (beta chain) is given with its context. Assay: immunoSEQ multiplex PCR; the TCRdb copy retains only in-frame clones and omits some. The sample holds around 77,000 clones, around 90% seen once. These data are taken from a study of T cell changes during pregnancy in multiple sclerosis. J was trimmed by 5 bases and V by 3 bases; bases with no gene match: 1. The CDR3 has 13 amino acids. Germline-derived CDR1 and CDR2 are KGHSH and LQKENI. This TCR was sampled from a female donor with multiple sclerosis, enrolled in a pregnancy study. Sequenced here: peripheral blood, sampled in the third trimester of pregnancy. J is TRBJ2-7 and V is TRBV18, with 10 positions matching TRBD2. The CDR3 spells CASSPGTSDEQYF. CDR3 bases: TGTGCCAGCTCACCCGGGACTAGCGACGAGCAGTACTTC.